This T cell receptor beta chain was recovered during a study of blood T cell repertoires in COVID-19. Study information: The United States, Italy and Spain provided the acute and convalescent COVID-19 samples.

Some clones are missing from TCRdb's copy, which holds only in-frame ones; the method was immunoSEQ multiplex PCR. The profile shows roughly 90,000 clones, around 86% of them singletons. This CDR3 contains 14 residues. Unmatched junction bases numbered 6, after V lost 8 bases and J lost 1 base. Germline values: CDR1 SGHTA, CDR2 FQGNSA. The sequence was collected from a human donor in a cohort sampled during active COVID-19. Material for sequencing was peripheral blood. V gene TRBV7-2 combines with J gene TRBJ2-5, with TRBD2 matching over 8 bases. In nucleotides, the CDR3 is TGTGCCAGCGCTTCGGGGGGGGTCCAAGAGACCCAGTACTTC. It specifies CASASGGVQETQYF.